The clone carrying this TCR beta chain was counted only a few times. The investigators amplified TCR beta CDR3 regions from RNA transcripts. TCR CDR3 regions were first amplified by RT-PCR with HTBI primers. TCRdb reprocessed the multiplex PCR reads via MiXCR and lists one record per CDR3 protein. The table has about 520,000 distinct CDR3 sequences, around a quarter seen once. This entry belongs to a study of T cells in Graves' hyperthyroidism and ophthalmopathy. This CDR3 is 13 amino acids long. The V and J ends lost 0 bases and 12 bases respectively, with 12 bases between them. The germline gives CDR1 SGHAT, CDR2 FQNNGV.

This clonotype was obtained from a young woman with Graves' ophthalmopathy. The sample consisted of blood. The genes are TRBV11-2 and TRBJ1-5, with D possibly being TRBD1 (5 bases). The CDR3 is CASSLDRGGSQHF. Written as DNA, the CDR3 is TGTGCCAGCAGCTTAGATCGGGGGGGAAGCCAGCATTTT.